Each of the 27 T cell receptor beta chains below was sequenced from the same sample in a study of brain metastases from non-small cell lung cancer. Using immunoSEQ multiplex PCR, the repertoire was profiled, and TCRdb retains in-frame clones only, with some absent. The sample holds more than 1,400 clones, approximately 85% seen once. Sequences were obtained from tissue from a brain metastasis. The receptor source for this set is a donor older than 35 with non-small cell lung cancer.

This chain joins TRBV23-1 and TRBJ2-2; 12 bases agree with TRBD2. TRBV23-1 is an ORF; its function is uncertain. Trimming took 3 bases from V and 4 from J; bases not matched to a gene: 6. The length of the CDR3 is 17 residues. Written as DNA, the CDR3 is TGCGCCAGCAGTCACCTAGCGGGAGGGCCGGGCACCGGGGAGCTGTTTTTT. It codes for CASSHLAGGPGTGELFF.

The J gene is TRBJ1-5, the V gene TRBV5-1; D is uncertain. The CDR3 extends over 13 amino acids. V gave up 1 base and J gave up 2 bases, with 4 bases separating them. Germline V gives CDR1 SGHRS, CDR2 YFSETQ. The CDR3 is CASSLNGNQPQHF. The CDR3, as DNA: TGCGCCAGCAGCTTGAACGGCAATCAGCCCCAGCATTTT.

For this clone: The sample holds other DNA sequences that translate to the same CDR3. This chain joins TRBV5-1 and TRBJ2-7, with 7 bases identical to TRBD2. Germline V gene sequence: CDR1 SGHRS, CDR2 YFSETQ. This CDR3 contains 17 residues. V lost 3 bases and J lost 2; bases outside the gene matches: 14. The DNA for the CDR3 is TGCGCCAGCAGCTCGGGGGGTGGAGCGGGGATTACCTACGAGCAGTACTTC. Its translation: CASSSGGGAGITYEQYF.

The chain couples TRBV7-3 to TRBJ2-1, with D possibly TRBD2 on 5 matching bases. Germline loops: CDR1 SGHTA, CDR2 FQGTGA. There are 12 residues in the CDR3. Trimming pared 8 bases from V and 7 bases from J, leaving 12 bases between. In DNA, the CDR3 is TGTGCCAGCCGGGGAATTGGGAATGAGCAGTTCTTC. The encoded protein is CASRGIGNEQFF.

The chain is built from TRBV6-1 and TRBJ1-6; D might be TRBD1 (5 bases). Germline V gene data show CDR1 as MNHNS and CDR2 as SASEGT. CDR3 length: 13 residues. The V gene lost 2 bases and the J gene lost 18 bases, with 17 bases spanning the gap. CDR3: CASSEIGTAVGHF. The CDR3 bases are TGTGCCAGCAGTGAAATTGGGACCGCCGTGGGCCACTTT.

The chain uses TRBV5-1 and TRBJ2-3; 11 bases align to TRBD1. The CDR3 loop spans 15 amino acids. The ends lost 0 bases at V and 4 bases at J; junction bases unmatched: 1. Germline CDR1 reads SGHRS; CDR2 reads YFSETQ. The CDR3 here is CASSLEGQGADTQYF. CDR3 sequence (DNA): TGCGCCAGCAGCTTGGAGGGACAGGGGGCAGATACGCAGTATTTT.

The genes are TRBV18 and TRBJ2-1; no firm D call. Germline loops: CDR1 KGHSH, CDR2 LQKENI. This CDR3 is 12 amino acids long. V lost 6 bases to trimming and J lost 7 bases, with 10 bases between them. The CDR3 spells CASSPMGNEQFF. The CDR3 bases are TGTGCCAGCTCCCCCATGGGGAATGAGCAGTTCTTC.

The chain combines TRBV7-8 with TRBJ2-1; 7 nucleotides match TRBD2. The CDR3 length is 15 residues. V gave up 7 bases and J gave up 4 bases; unmatched junction bases: 10. CDR1 is SGHVS and CDR2 is FQNEAQ in the germline V gene. The CDR3 protein is CASNPTGLTYNEQFF. In nucleotides, the CDR3 is TGTGCCAGCAACCCGACGGGACTAACTTACAATGAGCAGTTCTTC.

This chain links TRBV5-4 with TRBJ2-5, with D hard to call. Looked up from germline, CDR1 is SGHNT and CDR2 is YYREEE (reference sequence). V lost 2 bases and J lost 1, with 0 bases in between. This CDR3 is 11 amino acids long. CDR3 amino acids: CASSFQETQYF. CDR3 in DNA: TGTGCCAGCAGCTTCCAAGAGACCCAGTACTTC.

The CDR3 DNA reads as TGTGCCAGCAGCCAATCGGTCGGAGACGGCTACACCTTC. Translated, it gives CASSQSVGDGYTF. This chain links TRBV16 with TRBJ1-2; D is uncertain. The germline CDR1 and CDR2 sequences are KGHSY and FQNENV. CDR3 length: 13 residues. Trimming took 0 bases from V and 8 from J, leaving 10 bases between them.

This chain links TRBV5-1 with TRBJ2-7; D might be TRBD1 (6 bases). V shed 1 base and J shed 1 base, with 9 bases lying between them. Germline CDR1 and CDR2: SGHRS and YFSETQ. This CDR3 is built from 14 residues. CDR3 protein: CASSLLDSSYEQYF. The CDR3 coding sequence is TGCGCCAGCAGCTTGCTGGACAGTTCCTACGAGCAGTACTTC.

This CDR3 is CASSLESQGEQFF. The CDR3, as DNA: TGTGCCAGCAGCTTAGAGAGTCAGGGCGAGCAGTTCTTC. The gene calls are TRBV7-9 and TRBJ2-1, with a weak D call TRBD1 (5 bases). CDR3 length: 13 residues. Germline V gives CDR1 SEHNR, CDR2 FQNEAQ (reference sequence). Deletions cut 1 base from V and 10 bases from J, with 11 bases between.

In DNA, the CDR3 is TGTGCCAGCAGCCCCCCCGGGACAGGGGGCGGGAGCACCGGGGAGCTGTTTTTT. This codes for CASSPPGTGGGSTGELFF. The genes are TRBV7-3 and TRBJ2-2; 12 bases are shared with TRBD1. V shed 5 bases, J shed 4 bases, and the junction held 11 bases outside the gene matches. There are 18 residues in the CDR3. Germline loops: CDR1 SGHTA, CDR2 FQGTGA.

The genes are TRBV28 and TRBJ1-2; the match to TRBD1 covers 7 bases. CDR3 length: 13 amino acids. Germline values: CDR1 MDHEN, CDR2 SYDVKM. Germline trimming cut 6 bases from V and 3 bases from J; bases unmatched to any gene: 4. The CDR3 nucleotides read TGTGCCAGCAGGACAGGGAAAGACTATGGCTACACCTTC. Translated: CASRTGKDYGYTF.

The chain joins TRBV27 to TRBJ1-5; the D is unclear. V was clipped by 8 bases and J by 6 bases, with 17 bases between them. CDR1 and CDR2 (germline): MNHEY, SMNVEV (reference sequence). The CDR3 has 14 residues. The CDR3 nucleotides read TGTGCCAGCTGTGACAACCCGATTGGTCAGCCCCAGCATTTT. Translation gives CASCDNPIGQPQHF.

V usage is TRBV3-1 (or the pseudogene TRBV3-2) and J usage is TRBJ2-5; 10 nucleotides line up with TRBD1. The J segment lost 5 bases and the V segment lost 2 bases, leaving 2 bases of the junction unmatched. The CDR3 contains 14 residues. Germline lookup yields CDR1 LGHDT and CDR2 YNNKEL (reference sequence). The CDR3 region is CASSQPGQGETQYF. The CDR3 bases are TGTGCCAGCAGCCAACCGGGACAGGGGGAGACCCAGTACTTC.

This rearrangement joins TRBV25-1 to TRBJ1-1; TRBD1 might be the D (5 bases). Germline V gene data show CDR1 as MGHDK and CDR2 as SYGVNS. The CDR3 sequence is 13 residues long. Trimming removed 6 bases at V and 4 bases at J, with 12 bases between. This chain's CDR3 is CASSGLGGTEAFF. The CDR3 DNA is TGTGCCAGCAGCGGTCTCGGGGGCACTGAAGCTTTCTTT.

This clone was recorded a few times. The chain joins TRBV5-1 to TRBJ2-3, with 15 bases identical to TRBD2. The CDR3 spans 17 residues. CDR1 is SGHRS and CDR2 is YFSETQ in the germline V gene. The trim removed 4 bases at V and 5 bases at J, leaving 8 bases unmatched. In DNA form, the CDR3 reads TGCGCCAGCAGCCCCGGACTAGCGGGAGGGAGCGGAGATACGCAGTATTTT. Amino acids: CASSPGLAGGSGDTQYF.

The J gene is TRBJ2-3, the V gene TRBV7-2; 10 positions match TRBD2. This CDR3 spans 15 amino acids. The junction had 4 bases not matched to a gene; V was cut back by 6 bases and J by 1 base. Per germline, CDR1 SGHTA and CDR2 FQGNSA. CDR3 residues: CASRAGTSGTDTQYF. CDR3 in DNA: TGTGCCAGCAGGGCCGGGACTAGCGGCACAGATACGCAGTATTTT.

The V and J genes are TRBV9 and TRBJ1-1, with no clear D. CDR3 length: 14 amino acids. Trimming cost V 0 bases and J 3 bases, with 9 bases left between them. Germline lookup yields CDR1 SGDLS and CDR2 YYNGEE. The chain's CDR3 is CASSVGPKDTEAFF. DNA of the CDR3: TGTGCCAGCAGCGTAGGACCCAAGGACACTGAAGCTTTCTTT.

The chain carries TRBV19 and TRBJ2-1, with TRBD1 matching 7 bases. The CDR3 extends over 14 amino acids. In germline, CDR1 is LNHDA, CDR2 SQIVND (reference sequence). CDR3 residues: CATPPGRGYNEQFF. DNA for the CDR3: TGTGCAACCCCCCCGGGCAGGGGGTACAATGAGCAGTTCTTC.

The chain couples TRBV24-1 to TRBJ1-2; no firm D call. This CDR3 is built from 12 residues. V shed 1 base and J shed 8 bases, with 7 bases lying between them. CDR1 and CDR2 (germline): KGHDR, SFDVKD. CDR3 residues: CATSDFLEGYTF. In nucleotides, the CDR3 is TGTGCCACCAGTGATTTCCTGGAAGGCTACACCTTC.

About this clone itself: A much more abundant neighbour one base away suggests this may be a read error. The V gene is TRBV9, the J gene TRBJ2-7; 9 bases are shared with TRBD1. Looked up from germline, CDR1 is SGDLS and CDR2 is YYNGEE. Trimming at V came to 6 bases and at J to 2 bases, leaving 6 bases not matched to a gene. This CDR3 is 14 amino acids long. CDR3 in DNA: TGTGCCAGCAACGTCGGACAGGGGACCTACGAGCAGTACTTC. Its translation is CASNVGQGTYEQYF.

V is TRBV6-5 and J is TRBJ1-3, with D unclear. Looked up from germline, CDR1 is MNHEY and CDR2 is SVGAGI. V was trimmed by 6 bases and J by 4 bases, leaving 16 bases between them. This CDR3 spans 15 amino acids. CDR3 DNA sequence: TGTGCCAGCAGCCGCCTCCCAGAGGCGGGAAACACCATATATTTT. Encoded protein: CASSRLPEAGNTIYF.

This chain links TRBV28 with TRBJ2-2; the match to TRBD2 covers 10 bases. Germline values: CDR1 MDHEN, CDR2 SYDVKM. V lost 5 bases to trimming and J lost 2 bases; unmatched junction nucleotides: 5. The CDR3 totals 16 residues. CDR3 region: CASSPGLAVNTGELFF. CDR3 nucleotides: TGTGCCAGCAGTCCTGGACTAGCGGTTAACACCGGGGAGCTGTTTTTT.

CDR3 DNA: TGTGCCAGCAGCCCCCGTTTACAGGATCGTTTTAGCAATCAGCCCCAGCATTTT. Residues: CASSPRLQDRFSNQPQHF. The rearrangement joins TRBV7-8 to TRBJ1-5, with D perhaps TRBD1 (5 bases). Germline assignment: CDR1 SGHVS and CDR2 FQNEAQ. Trimming left V 5 bases short and J 0 bases short, with 20 bases between. The CDR3 extends over 18 amino acids.

J is TRBJ1-6 and V is TRBV5-4; perhaps TRBD1 as D (5 bases). V lost 5 bases and J lost 8, with 14 bases in between. Germline V CDR1 and CDR2: SGHNT, YYREEE (reference sequence). The CDR3 sequence is 14 residues long. DNA for the CDR3: TGTGCCAGCAGGGCGACAGTAAACGATTCACCCCTCCACTTT. This encodes CASRATVNDSPLHF.